The 4 T cell receptor beta chains below come from one sample, sequenced in a study of T cell repertoires in cytomegalovirus infection. TCRdb reprocessed the reads with MiXCR, giving one entry per CDR3 protein. There are 110,000 to 150,000 distinct CDR3 sequences in the sample; approximately 30% occur only once, and 45% to 55% lies in the top ten. No cognate antigen is known for these TCRs. Source: CD8+ T cells from cultured PBMCs, taken from culture after CMV antigen stimulation. The receptors originated from a human donor in good health (CMV status not recorded). Some clones in this sample may be carry-over from other donors' samples.

This clonotype was counted only a few times. This chain uses TRBV3-1 with TRBJ2-1; no firm D call. The CDR3 loop spans 16 amino acids. V lost 4 bases and J 7 bases, leaving 20 bases between the germline ends. Germline V gives CDR1 LGHDT, CDR2 YNNKEL (reference sequence). The CDR3 region is CASSLYRAPPENEQFF. CDR3 in DNA: TGTGCCAGCAGCCTTTACCGGGCCCCGCCGGAAAATGAGCAGTTCTTC.

The rearrangement joins TRBV20-1 to TRBJ2-7; perhaps TRBD2 as D (5 bases). The CDR3 extends over 13 amino acids. Trimming shortened V by 3 bases and J by 4 bases, and 13 bases separated the two germline ends. The germline CDR1 and CDR2 sequences are DFQATT and SNEGSKA (reference sequence). This chain's CDR3 is CSASASTIYEQYF. CDR3 DNA: TGCAGTGCTAGTGCTAGCACAATTTACGAGCAGTACTTC.

Ten or more counts support this clonotype. The genes are TRBV7-6 and TRBJ2-1; TRBD2 matches 12 bases. Germline lookup yields CDR1 SGHVS and CDR2 FNYEAQ. V lost 4 bases to trimming and J lost 6 bases; unmatched junction nucleotides: 4. This CDR3 has 15 amino acids. CDR3 sequence reads: CASSYLAGGVNEQFF. CDR3 DNA sequence: TGTGCCAGCAGCTACCTAGCGGGGGGGGTCAATGAGCAGTTCTTC.

This chain connects TRBV15 to TRBJ2-5, with a tentative D call TRBD2 (6 bases). The CDR3 has 18 amino acids. The germline V and J ends were trimmed by 0 bases and 3 bases, with 20 bases remaining between them. The V gene's germline CDR1 is LNHNV and CDR2 YYDKDF (reference sequence). CDR3 sequence reads: CATSRDPPGWGEEETQYF. In DNA, the CDR3 is TGTGCCACCAGCAGAGACCCCCCCGGTTGGGGGGAAGAAGAGACCCAGTACTTC.